This is a list of T cell receptor beta chains from one sample in a study of PD-1 blockade in mismatch repair-deficient tumors. The method was immunoSEQ multiplex PCR; TCRdb's version includes in-frame clones alone and lacks a portion of them. The sample comprises more than 85,000 clones, over 65% of which are singletons, and 6.3% rests with the top ten. The sample was peripheral blood, taken approximately 36 weeks after starting pembrolizumab. The origin of the receptors is an adult with mismatch repair-deficient cancer. CDR3s include the opening cysteine and the closing phenylalanine or tryptophan. D genes are given only for firm matches. Expanded clones get a size class; other rows say once, few or many, or leave the size out.

D gene: TRBD1; J gene: TRBJ1-5; clone size: .; V gene: TRBV6-1; CDR3 protein: CASSPGQGHQPQHF; CDR3 DNA: TGTGCCAGCAGCCCGGGACAGGGGCATCAGCCCCAGCATTTT
D gene: .; J gene: TRBJ1-2; clone size: few; V gene: TRBV25-1; CDR3 protein: CASSAKGQRYGYTF; CDR3 DNA: TGTGCCAGCAGTGCTAAAGGACAGCGCTATGGCTACACCTTC
D gene: TRBD1; J gene: TRBJ2-7; clone size: .; V gene: TRBV5-1; CDR3 protein: CASSPWGQASDEQYF; CDR3 DNA: TGCGCCAGCAGCCCATGGGGACAGGCGTCTGACGAGCAGTACTTC
D gene: TRBD1; J gene: TRBJ2-7; clone size: .; V gene: TRBV6-5; CDR3 protein: CASSYRGTGKNEQYF; CDR3 DNA: TGTGCCAGCAGTTACCGAGGGACAGGGAAGAACGAGCAGTACTTC
D gene: TRBD1; J gene: TRBJ1-5; clone size: .; V gene: TRBV28; CDR3 protein: CASSPGGPNQPQHF; CDR3 DNA: TGTGCCAGCAGCCCAGGGGGACCAAATCAGCCCCAGCATTTT
D gene: .; J gene: TRBJ2-3; clone size: .; V gene: TRBV9; CDR3 protein: CASSGSTVDTQYF; CDR3 DNA: TGTGCCAGCAGCGGGAGTACCGTAGATACGCAGTATTTT
D gene: TRBD2; J gene: TRBJ2-1; clone size: .; V gene: TRBV5-1; CDR3 protein: CASSLQTSGSSYNEQFF; CDR3 DNA: TGCGCCAGCAGCCTACAGACTAGCGGGAGCTCCTACAATGAGCAGTTCTTC
D gene: .; J gene: TRBJ1-1; clone size: .; V gene: TRBV29-1; CDR3 protein: CSVDEGTEAFF; CDR3 DNA: TGCAGCGTTGACGAAGGGACCGAAGCTTTCTTT
D gene: TRBD2; J gene: TRBJ2-1; clone size: .; V gene: TRBV19; CDR3 protein: CASTVGVAGGFNEQFF; CDR3 DNA: TGTGCCAGTACAGTAGGGGTAGCGGGGGGCTTCAATGAGCAGTTCTTC
D gene: .; J gene: TRBJ2-5; clone size: .; V gene: TRBV27; CDR3 protein: CASSYMGETQYF; CDR3 DNA: TGTGCCAGCAGTTACATGGGCGAGACCCAGTACTTC
D gene: TRBD2; J gene: TRBJ2-1; clone size: many; V gene: TRBV7-6; CDR3 protein: CASSAPLGTSGNEQFF; CDR3 DNA: TGTGCCAGCAGCGCTCCCCTCGGGACTAGCGGCAATGAGCAGTTCTTC
D gene: .; J gene: TRBJ2-1; clone size: .; V gene: TRBV7-8; CDR3 protein: CASSFKGGSSYNEQFF; CDR3 DNA: TGTGCCAGCAGCTTTAAAGGTGGAAGCTCCTACAATGAGCAGTTCTTC
D gene: TRBD2; J gene: TRBJ2-3; clone size: .; V gene: TRBV7-9; CDR3 protein: CASTPTSGSGDTQYF; CDR3 DNA: TGTGCCAGCACCCCGACTAGCGGGAGTGGAGATACGCAGTATTTT
D gene: .; J gene: TRBJ1-4; clone size: .; V gene: TRBV5-4; CDR3 protein: CASSSGPERATNEKLFF; CDR3 DNA: TGTGCCAGCAGCTCGGGGCCTGAACGTGCAACTAATGAAAAACTGTTTTTT
D gene: .; J gene: TRBJ1-1; clone size: .; V gene: TRBV5-6; CDR3 protein: CASSLGVGLSTEAFF; CDR3 DNA: TGTGCCAGCAGCTTGGGTGTAGGGTTGAGCACTGAAGCTTTCTTT
D gene: TRBD1; J gene: TRBJ2-1; clone size: once; V gene: TRBV11-2; CDR3 protein: CASSYPGQGAHEQFF; CDR3 DNA: TGTGCCAGCAGTTATCCGGGACAGGGGGCACATGAGCAGTTCTTC
D gene: TRBD1; J gene: TRBJ1-3; clone size: .; V gene: TRBV7-9; CDR3 protein: CASSADGQGIGNTIYF; CDR3 DNA: TGTGCCAGCAGCGCCGACGGACAGGGGATTGGAAACACCATATATTTT
D gene: .; J gene: TRBJ2-7; clone size: .; V gene: TRBV5-1; CDR3 protein: CASRSRRDRNTYEQYF; CDR3 DNA: TGCGCCAGCAGAAGCCGGAGGGACAGAAATACCTACGAGCAGTACTTC
D gene: TRBD1; J gene: TRBJ2-7; clone size: .; V gene: TRBV18; CDR3 protein: CASSPPGTESSYEQYF; CDR3 DNA: TGTGCCAGCTCACCACCCGGGACAGAGAGCTCCTACGAGCAGTACTTC
D gene: TRBD1; J gene: TRBJ2-3; clone size: few; V gene: TRBV23-1; CDR3 protein: CASSHPWDRVTDTQYF; CDR3 DNA: TGCGCCAGCAGTCACCCTTGGGACAGGGTAACAGATACGCAGTATTTT
D gene: TRBD2; J gene: TRBJ2-7; clone size: .; V gene: TRBV14; CDR3 protein: CASRASGGSYEQYF; CDR3 DNA: TGTGCCAGCAGGGCTAGCGGGGGCTCCTACGAGCAGTACTTC
D gene: .; J gene: TRBJ2-4; clone size: few; V gene: TRBV28; CDR3 protein: CASSPGPKNIQYF; CDR3 DNA: TGTGCCAGCAGTCCTGGTCCCAAAAACATTCAGTACTTC
D gene: TRBD1; J gene: TRBJ1-1; clone size: .; V gene: TRBV18; CDR3 protein: CASSQDHRGAMNTEAFF; CDR3 DNA: TGTGCCAGCTCACAAGATCACAGGGGGGCGATGAACACTGAAGCTTTCTTT
D gene: .; J gene: TRBJ1-3; clone size: .; V gene: TRBV18; CDR3 protein: CASSPTNSGNTIYF; CDR3 DNA: TGTGCCAGCTCACCCACAAACAGTGGAAACACCATATATTTT
D gene: TRBD1; J gene: TRBJ2-3; clone size: .; V gene: TRBV5-1; CDR3 protein: CASSIGQGADTQYF; CDR3 DNA: TGCGCCAGCAGCATTGGACAGGGCGCAGATACGCAGTATTTT
D gene: .; J gene: TRBJ2-3; clone size: .; V gene: TRBV2; CDR3 protein: CASSPTGRLITDTQYF; CDR3 DNA: TGTGCCAGCAGCCCCACAGGGCGGCTAATCACAGATACGCAGTATTTT
D gene: .; J gene: TRBJ2-6; clone size: .; V gene: TRBV11-3; CDR3 protein: CASSLDPSAGANVLTF; CDR3 DNA: TGTGCCAGCAGCTTAGATCCCAGCGCTGGGGCCAACGTCCTGACTTTC
D gene: .; J gene: TRBJ2-5; clone size: .; V gene: TRBV7-3; CDR3 protein: CASSQGSETQYF; CDR3 DNA: TGTGCCAGCAGTCAGGGGTCGGAGACCCAGTACTTC
D gene: TRBD1; J gene: TRBJ2-1; clone size: .; V gene: TRBV6-1; CDR3 protein: CASSGPGQVSYNEQFF; CDR3 DNA: TGTGCCAGCAGTGGCCCGGGACAGGTCTCCTACAATGAGCAGTTCTTC
D gene: TRBD2; J gene: TRBJ2-1; clone size: .; V gene: TRBV7-8; CDR3 protein: CASSLSLAGVQQFF; CDR3 DNA: TGTGCCAGCAGCTTGTCTCTAGCGGGAGTGCAGCAGTTCTTC
D gene: TRBD1; J gene: TRBJ1-2; clone size: .; V gene: TRBV6-6; CDR3 protein: CASSYPTGEYGYTF; CDR3 DNA: TGTGCCAGCAGTTACCCGACAGGGGAGTATGGCTACACCTTC
D gene: .; J gene: TRBJ1-1; clone size: .; V gene: TRBV30; CDR3 protein: CAWSVGQLNTEAFF; CDR3 DNA: TGTGCCTGGAGTGTAGGGCAGTTGAACACTGAAGCTTTCTTT
D gene: .; J gene: TRBJ1-3; clone size: .; V gene: TRBV5-4; CDR3 protein: CASSLEGDGNTIYF; CDR3 DNA: TGTGCCAGCAGCCTTGAAGGGGACGGAAACACCATATATTTT
D gene: .; J gene: TRBJ1-4; clone size: .; V gene: TRBV19; CDR3 protein: CASSIGSANEKLFF; CDR3 DNA: TGTGCCAGTAGTATCGGGTCGGCTAATGAAAAACTGTTTTTT
D gene: .; J gene: TRBJ2-7; clone size: .; V gene: TRBV19; CDR3 protein: CASSIKQEYEQYF; CDR3 DNA: TGTGCCAGTAGTATCAAACAGGAGTACGAGCAGTACTTC
D gene: .; J gene: TRBJ1-2; clone size: .; V gene: TRBV27; CDR3 protein: CASSFNFGAANYGYTF; CDR3 DNA: TGTGCCAGCAGTTTTAATTTCGGCGCCGCTAACTATGGCTACACCTTC
D gene: .; J gene: TRBJ1-5; clone size: once; V gene: TRBV7-2; CDR3 protein: CASTALAGGMSNQPQHF; CDR3 DNA: TGTGCCAGCACCGCCCTTGCCGGGGGGATGAGCAATCAGCCCCAGCATTTT
D gene: TRBD1; J gene: TRBJ2-2; clone size: .; V gene: TRBV2; CDR3 protein: CAMVTGTGITGELFF; CDR3 DNA: TGTGCCATGGTTACCGGGACAGGGATCACCGGGGAGCTGTTTTTT
D gene: .; J gene: TRBJ1-5; clone size: .; V gene: TRBV6-5; CDR3 protein: CASSYYGGDQPQHF; CDR3 DNA: TGTGCCAGCAGTTACTATGGGGGCGATCAGCCCCAGCATTTT
D gene: .; J gene: TRBJ1-1; clone size: .; V gene: TRBV28; CDR3 protein: CASSLGDFVRATEAFF; CDR3 DNA: TGTGCCAGCAGTTTGGGGGACTTCGTTCGAGCCACTGAAGCTTTCTTT
D gene: .; J gene: TRBJ1-2; clone size: few; V gene: TRBV19; CDR3 protein: CASSIGQPYGYTF; CDR3 DNA: TGTGCCAGTAGTATAGGACAGCCCTATGGCTACACCTTC